This note documents a single T cell receptor beta chain sequence. Its antigen is not yet known. No quality values exist for individual bases; no much larger clone is one base distant. TCRbeta CDR3 regions were amplified from genomic DNA using the immunoSEQ Assay, a bias-controlled multiplex PCR. In the paper's pipeline: The number of nucleated cells in each sample was estimated by amplification of reference gene primers within the assay. To quantify the absolute abundance of each unique TCRbeta CDR3 rearrangement, sequence reads were collapsed and filtered. For each sample, productive Simpson clonality was calculated by taking the square root of Simpson's diversity index across productive rearrangements. TCRdb took over this immuneACCESS table, retaining in-frame rearrangements with V and J assigned. Such tables are incomplete; in checked studies, under half of the missing clones stem from an unresolved V gene, and the remainder is unexplained. V and J calls plus clone size are reproduced from that table; the DNA served to infer D and trimming. This sample gives some 73,000 clones in total; around 85% of them show up just once. The top ten constitute roughly a third of the sample.

The data were taken from a study of blood T cell repertoires in COVID-19 (dated by TCRdb to the early 2020s). Concerning the study at large: Collaborator samples came from the United States, Italy and Spain and covered acute and convalescent phases of COVID-19. The repertoires were released in a freely available public database meant as a resource for research on the immune response to SARS-CoV-2. HLA class I and class II types, where available, came from metadata supplied by the sample provider rather than from assay-based typing. Subjects who had been exposed to COVID-19, were actively infected with it, or had recovered from it provided the deeply sampled blood TCRbeta repertoires that made up the dataset. Samples were obtained from the ongoing ImmuneRACE study (first 160 participants) and from roughly 1,300 subjects provided by 6 global collaborators. The material from the prospective study consisted of cDNA or gDNA derived from T cells, B-cell-depleted T cells, or PBMCs. Nearly every sample came with metadata listing a de-identified subject ID, COVID-19 status, age in years and sex. Results the study describes overall, beyond this receptor: How much clinical and demographic metadata was included differed by source and by participant, and the metadata was provided uncurated.

Collaborating institutions collected whole blood in K2EDTA tubes following their own protocols. For TCRbeta analysis, collaborator samples were shipped as frozen whole blood, as isolated PBMCs, or as DNA extracted from either sample type. Specimen: peripheral blood. This sequence originates from a woman aged 80 or over with active or convalescent COVID-19.

The nucleotide sequence is given as TGTGCCAGCAGCACCGGGATTATGTTAAGTTCACCCCTCCACTTT. Translated, this gives CASSTGIMLSSPLHF. The rearranged segments are TRBV7-9 and TRBJ1-6; too little of a D gene remains to name it. From the cysteine up to the phenylalanine, the CDR3 has a length of 15 residues. Only the CDR3 part of the read is kept: 45 bases, read in frame from the first base. V and J lose 5 bases and 9 bases, and a span of 17 bases separates them. The germline V gene (reference sequence) specifies SEHNR as CDR1 and FQNEAQ as CDR2.